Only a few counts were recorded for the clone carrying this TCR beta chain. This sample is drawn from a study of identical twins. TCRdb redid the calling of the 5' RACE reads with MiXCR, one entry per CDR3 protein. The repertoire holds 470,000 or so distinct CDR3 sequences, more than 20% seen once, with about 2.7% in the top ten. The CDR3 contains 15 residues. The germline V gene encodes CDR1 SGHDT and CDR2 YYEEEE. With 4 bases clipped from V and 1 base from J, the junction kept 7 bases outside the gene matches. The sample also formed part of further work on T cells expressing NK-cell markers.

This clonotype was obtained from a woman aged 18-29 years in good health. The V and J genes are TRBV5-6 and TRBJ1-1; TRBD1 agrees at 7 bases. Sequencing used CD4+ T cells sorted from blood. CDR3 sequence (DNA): TGTGCCAGCAGCGACGCGACAGGGTGGAACACTGAAGCTTTCTTT. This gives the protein CASSDATGWNTEAFF.